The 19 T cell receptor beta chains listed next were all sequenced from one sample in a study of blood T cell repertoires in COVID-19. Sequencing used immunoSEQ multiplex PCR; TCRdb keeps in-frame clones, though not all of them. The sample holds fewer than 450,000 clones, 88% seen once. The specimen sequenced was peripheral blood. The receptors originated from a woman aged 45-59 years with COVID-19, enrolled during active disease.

The CDR3 sequence is CASSFSGQGAGLFF. In nucleotides, the CDR3 is TGCGCCAGCAGCTTTTCGGGACAGGGGGCCGGACTGTTTTTT. V and J are TRBV5-1 and TRBJ1-4, with 12 bases matching TRBD1. Looked up from germline, CDR1 is SGHRS and CDR2 is YFSETQ. This CDR3 is 14 amino acids long. V dropped 2 bases and J dropped 13; count of bases not matched to a gene: 6.

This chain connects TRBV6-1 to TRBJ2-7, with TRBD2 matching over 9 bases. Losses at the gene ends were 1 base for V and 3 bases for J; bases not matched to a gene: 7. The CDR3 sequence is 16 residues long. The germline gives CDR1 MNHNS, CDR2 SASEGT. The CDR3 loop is CASSEGLAGGRYEQYF. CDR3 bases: TGTGCCAGCAGTGAAGGACTTGCGGGGGGGCGCTACGAGCAGTACTTC.

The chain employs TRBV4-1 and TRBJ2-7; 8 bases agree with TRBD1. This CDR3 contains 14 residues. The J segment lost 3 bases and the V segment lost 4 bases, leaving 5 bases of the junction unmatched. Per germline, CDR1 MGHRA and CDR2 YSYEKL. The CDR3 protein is CASSPIDRGYEQYF. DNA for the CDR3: TGCGCCAGCAGCCCGATTGACAGGGGCTACGAGCAGTACTTC.

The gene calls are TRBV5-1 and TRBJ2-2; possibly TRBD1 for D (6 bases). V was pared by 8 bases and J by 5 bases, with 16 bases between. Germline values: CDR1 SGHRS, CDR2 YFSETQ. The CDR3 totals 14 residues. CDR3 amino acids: CASSLNRETGELFF. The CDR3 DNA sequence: TGCGCCAGTAGCCTGAACAGGGAAACCGGGGAGCTGTTTTTT.

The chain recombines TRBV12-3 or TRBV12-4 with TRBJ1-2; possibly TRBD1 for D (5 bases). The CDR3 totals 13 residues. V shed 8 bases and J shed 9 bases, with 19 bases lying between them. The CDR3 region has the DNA TGTGCCAGCGCCCAGGGAAGAATGAGTAGCTACACCTTC. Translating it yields CASAQGRMSSYTF.

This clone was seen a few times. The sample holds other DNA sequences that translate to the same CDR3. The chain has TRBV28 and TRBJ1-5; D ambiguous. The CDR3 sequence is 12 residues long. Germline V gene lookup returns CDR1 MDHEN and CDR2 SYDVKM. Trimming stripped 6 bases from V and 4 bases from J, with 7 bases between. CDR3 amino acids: CASSLQNQPQHF. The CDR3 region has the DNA TGTGCCAGCAGCCTTCAGAATCAGCCCCAGCATTTT. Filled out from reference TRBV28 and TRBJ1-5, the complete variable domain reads DVKVTQSSRYLVKRTGEKVFLECVQDMDHENMFWYRQDPGLGLRLIYFSYDVKMKEKGDIPEGYSVSREKKERFSLILESASTNQTSMYLCASSLQNQPQHFGDGTRLSIL.

CDR3 in DNA: TGTGCCAGCAGGCGACAGAGAAGAACTGAAGCTTTCTTT. Translation: CASRRQRRTEAFF. The rearrangement uses TRBV12-3 or TRBV12-4 and TRBJ1-1; tentative D call: TRBD1 (5 bases). V lost 6 bases, J lost 5 bases, and 13 bases lay in between. This CDR3 region has 13 residues.

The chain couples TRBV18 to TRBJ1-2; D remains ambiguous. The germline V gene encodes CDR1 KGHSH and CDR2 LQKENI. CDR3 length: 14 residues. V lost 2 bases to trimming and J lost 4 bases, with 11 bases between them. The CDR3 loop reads CASSPTIDPYGYTF. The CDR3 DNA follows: TGTGCCAGCTCACCAACTATAGATCCCTATGGCTACACCTTC.

CDR3 in DNA: TGTGCCTGGACCCCCCTGTATCCTGAAGCTTTCTTT. This codes for CAWTPLYPEAFF. The chain combines TRBV30 with TRBJ1-1; D is unresolved. The ends were cut back, 4 bases at V and 6 bases at J, with 12 bases in the middle. This CDR3 comprises 12 residues. The V gene's germline CDR1 is GTSNPN and CDR2 SVGIG (reference sequence).

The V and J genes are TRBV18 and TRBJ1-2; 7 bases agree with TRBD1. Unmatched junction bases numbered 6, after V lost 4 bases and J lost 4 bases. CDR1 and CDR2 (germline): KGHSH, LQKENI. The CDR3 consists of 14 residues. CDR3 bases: TGTGCCAGCTCACTCGGGACAGATCTCTATGGCTACACCTTC. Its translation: CASSLGTDLYGYTF.

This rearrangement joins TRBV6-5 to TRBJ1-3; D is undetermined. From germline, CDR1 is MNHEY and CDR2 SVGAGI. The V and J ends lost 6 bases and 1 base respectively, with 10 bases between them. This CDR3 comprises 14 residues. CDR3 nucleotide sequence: TGTGCCAGCAGATCAGTTATTTCTGGAAACACCATATATTTT. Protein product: CASRSVISGNTIYF.

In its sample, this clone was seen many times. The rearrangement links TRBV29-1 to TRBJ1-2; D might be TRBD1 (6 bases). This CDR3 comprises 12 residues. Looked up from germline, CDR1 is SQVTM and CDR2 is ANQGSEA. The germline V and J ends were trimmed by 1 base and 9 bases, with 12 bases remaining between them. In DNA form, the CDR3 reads TGCAGCGTTGAAGTGGACAGATCCCGCTACACCTTC. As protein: CSVEVDRSRYTF.

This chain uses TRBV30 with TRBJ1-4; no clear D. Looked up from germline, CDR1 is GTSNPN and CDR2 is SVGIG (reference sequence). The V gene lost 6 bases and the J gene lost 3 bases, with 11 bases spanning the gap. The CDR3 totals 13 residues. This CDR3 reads CACLPPANEKLFF. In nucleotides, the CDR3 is TGTGCCTGCCTCCCACCGGCTAATGAAAAACTGTTTTTT.

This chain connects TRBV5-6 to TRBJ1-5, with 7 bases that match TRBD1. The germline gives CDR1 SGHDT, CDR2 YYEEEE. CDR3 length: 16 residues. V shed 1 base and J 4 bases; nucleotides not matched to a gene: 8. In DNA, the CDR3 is TGTGCCAGCAGCTTGTTTTCCGAGACAGGGAATCAGCCCCAGCATTTT. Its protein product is CASSLFSETGNQPQHF.

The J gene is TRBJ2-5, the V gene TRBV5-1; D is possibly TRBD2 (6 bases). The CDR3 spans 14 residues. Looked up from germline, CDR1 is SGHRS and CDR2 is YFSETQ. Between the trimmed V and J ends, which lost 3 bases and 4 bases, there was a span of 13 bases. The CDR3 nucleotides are TGCGCCAGCAGCTCCTCGGGGGTTAGAGAGACCCAGTACTTC. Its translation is CASSSSGVRETQYF. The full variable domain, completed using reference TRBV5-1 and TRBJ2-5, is KAGVTQTPRYLIKTRGQQVTLSCSPISGHRSVSWYQQTPGQGLQFLFEYFSETQRNKGNFPGRFSGRQFSNSRSEMNVSTLELGDSALYLCASSSSGVRETQYFGPGTRLLVL.

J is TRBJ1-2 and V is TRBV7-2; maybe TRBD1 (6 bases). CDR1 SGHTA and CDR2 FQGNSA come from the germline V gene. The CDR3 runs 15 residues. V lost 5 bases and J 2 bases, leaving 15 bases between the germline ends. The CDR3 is CASSTGQLKNYGYTF. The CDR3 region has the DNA TGTGCCAGCAGCACCGGACAGTTGAAGAACTATGGCTACACCTTC.

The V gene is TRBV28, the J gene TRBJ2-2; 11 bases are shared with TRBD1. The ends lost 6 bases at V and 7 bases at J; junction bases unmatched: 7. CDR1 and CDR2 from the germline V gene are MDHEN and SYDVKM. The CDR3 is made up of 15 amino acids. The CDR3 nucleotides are TGTGCCAGCAGAGAGGACAGGGGGCAGCACGGGGAGCTGTTTTTT. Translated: CASREDRGQHGELFF.

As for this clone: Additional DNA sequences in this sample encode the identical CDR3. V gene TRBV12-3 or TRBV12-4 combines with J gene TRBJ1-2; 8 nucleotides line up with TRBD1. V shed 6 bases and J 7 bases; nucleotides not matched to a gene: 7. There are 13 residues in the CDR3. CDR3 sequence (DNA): TGTGCCAGCAGCCTCGGACAGGGCGGTGGCTACACCTTC. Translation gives CASSLGQGGGYTF.

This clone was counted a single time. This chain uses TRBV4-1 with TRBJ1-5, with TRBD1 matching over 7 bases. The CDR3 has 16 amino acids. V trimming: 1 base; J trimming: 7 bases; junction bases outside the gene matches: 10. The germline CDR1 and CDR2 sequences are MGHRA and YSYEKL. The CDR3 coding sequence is TGCGCCAGCAGCCAAGGGCTAGGGAGAGGGGGCCAGCCCCAGCATTTT. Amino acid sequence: CASSQGLGRGGQPQHF.